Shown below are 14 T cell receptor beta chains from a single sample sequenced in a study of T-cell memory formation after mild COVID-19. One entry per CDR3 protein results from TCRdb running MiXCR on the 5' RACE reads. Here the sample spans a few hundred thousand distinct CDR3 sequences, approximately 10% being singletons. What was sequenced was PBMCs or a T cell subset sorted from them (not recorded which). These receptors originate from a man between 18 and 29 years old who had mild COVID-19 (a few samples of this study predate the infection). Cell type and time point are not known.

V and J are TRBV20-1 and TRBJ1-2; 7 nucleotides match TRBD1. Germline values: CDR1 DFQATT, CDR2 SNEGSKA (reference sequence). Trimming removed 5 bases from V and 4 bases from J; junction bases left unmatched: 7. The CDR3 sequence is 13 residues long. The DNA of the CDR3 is TGCAGTGCTCGGTACGGACAGGCCTATGGCTACACCTTC. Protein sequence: CSARYGQAYGYTF.

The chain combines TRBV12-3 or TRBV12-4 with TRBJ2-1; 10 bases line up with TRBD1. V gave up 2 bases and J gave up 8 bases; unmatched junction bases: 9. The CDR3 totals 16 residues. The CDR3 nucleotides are TGTGCCAGCAGTTTAAGACAGGGGGCAAGAGGGGATGAGCAGTTCTTC. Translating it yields CASSLRQGARGDEQFF.

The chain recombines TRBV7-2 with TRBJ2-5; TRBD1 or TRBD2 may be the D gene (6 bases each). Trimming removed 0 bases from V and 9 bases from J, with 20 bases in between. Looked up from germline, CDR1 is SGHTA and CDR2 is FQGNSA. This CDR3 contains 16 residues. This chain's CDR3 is CASSLAGHRIGGAQYF. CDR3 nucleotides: TGTGCCAGCAGCTTAGCGGGACACCGAATAGGAGGGGCCCAGTACTTC.

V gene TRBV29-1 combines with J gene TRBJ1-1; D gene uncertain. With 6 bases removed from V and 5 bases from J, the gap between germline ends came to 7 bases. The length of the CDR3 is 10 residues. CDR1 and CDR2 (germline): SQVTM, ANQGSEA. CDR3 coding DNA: TGCAGCGTCAGCAAGACTGAAGCTTTCTTT. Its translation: CSVSKTEAFF.

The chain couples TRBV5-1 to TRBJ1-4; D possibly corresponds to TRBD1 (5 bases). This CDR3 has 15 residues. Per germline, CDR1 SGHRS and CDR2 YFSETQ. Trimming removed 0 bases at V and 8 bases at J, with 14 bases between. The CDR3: CASSLEGTVGEKLFF. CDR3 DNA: TGCGCCAGCAGCTTGGAGGGGACGGTCGGGGAAAAACTGTTTTTT.

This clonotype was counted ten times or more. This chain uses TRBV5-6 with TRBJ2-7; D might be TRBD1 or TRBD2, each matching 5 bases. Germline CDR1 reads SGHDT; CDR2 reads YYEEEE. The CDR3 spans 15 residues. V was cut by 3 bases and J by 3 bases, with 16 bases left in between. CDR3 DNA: TGTGCCAGCAGCTCCGGACCGGGACCCCGCTACGAGCAGTACGTC. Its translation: CASSSGPGPRYEQYV.

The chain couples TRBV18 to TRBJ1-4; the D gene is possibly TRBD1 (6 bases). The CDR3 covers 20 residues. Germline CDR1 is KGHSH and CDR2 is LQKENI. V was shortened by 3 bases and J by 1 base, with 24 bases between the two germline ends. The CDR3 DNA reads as TGTGCCAGCTCACCCGCCCCGGGCCGAGGAGGCAGGGGAACTAATGAAAAACTGTTTTTT. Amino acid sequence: CASSPAPGRGGRGTNEKLFF.

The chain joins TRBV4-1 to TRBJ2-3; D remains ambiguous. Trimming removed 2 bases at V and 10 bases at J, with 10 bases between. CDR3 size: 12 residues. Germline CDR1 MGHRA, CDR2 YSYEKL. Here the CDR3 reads CASSQRQSAQYF. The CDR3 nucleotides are TGCGCCAGCAGCCAAAGGCAGAGTGCGCAGTATTTT.

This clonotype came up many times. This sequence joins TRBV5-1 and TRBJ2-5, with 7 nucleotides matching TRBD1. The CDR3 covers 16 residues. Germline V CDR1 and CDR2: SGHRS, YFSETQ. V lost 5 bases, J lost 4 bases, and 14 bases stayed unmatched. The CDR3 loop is CASSYTAGGGGETQYF. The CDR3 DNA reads TGCGCCAGCAGTTACACCGCAGGGGGTGGTGGAGAGACCCAGTACTTC.

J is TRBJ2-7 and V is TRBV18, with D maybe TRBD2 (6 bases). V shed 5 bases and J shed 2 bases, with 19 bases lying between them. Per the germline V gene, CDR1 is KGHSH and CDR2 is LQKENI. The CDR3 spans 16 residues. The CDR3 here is CASSASSSATTYEQYV. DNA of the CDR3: TGTGCCAGCTCAGCCTCATCTAGCGCGACGACCTACGAGCAGTACGTC.

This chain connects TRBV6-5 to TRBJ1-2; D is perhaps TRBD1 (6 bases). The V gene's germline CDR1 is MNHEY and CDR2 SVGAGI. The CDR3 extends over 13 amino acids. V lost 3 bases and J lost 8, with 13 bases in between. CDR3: CASSYGGAPGYTF. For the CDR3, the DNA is TGTGCCAGCAGTTATGGGGGGGCCCCCGGCTACACCTTC.

CDR3 loop: CASGPGTGWHTQYF. The CDR3 DNA follows: TGTGCCAGCGGGCCGGGGACAGGTTGGCATACGCAGTATTTT. The chain combines TRBV2 with TRBJ2-3; TRBD1 matches 8 bases. The germline CDR1 and CDR2 sequences are SNHLY and FYNNEI. V shed 8 bases, J shed 7 bases, and the junction held 11 bases outside the gene matches. CDR3 length equals 14 residues.

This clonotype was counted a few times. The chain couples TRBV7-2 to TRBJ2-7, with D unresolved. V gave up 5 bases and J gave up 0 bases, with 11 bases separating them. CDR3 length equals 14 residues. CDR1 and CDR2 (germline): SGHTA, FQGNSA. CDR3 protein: CASSRRPSSYEQYF. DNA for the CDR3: TGTGCCAGCAGCCGGAGACCCAGCTCCTACGAGCAGTACTTC.

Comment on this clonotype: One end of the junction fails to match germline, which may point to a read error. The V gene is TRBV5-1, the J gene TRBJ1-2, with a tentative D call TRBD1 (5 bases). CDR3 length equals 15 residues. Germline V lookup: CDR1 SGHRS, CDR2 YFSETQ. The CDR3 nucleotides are TGCGCCGGCAGCTTGGAGGCCGGGGGTAACTATGGCTACACCTTC. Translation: CAGSLEAGGNYGYTF.